These 20 T cell receptor beta chains originate from one sample sequenced in a study of blood T cell repertoires in COVID-19. The method was immunoSEQ multiplex PCR; TCRdb's version includes in-frame clones alone and lacks a portion of them. The table includes under 200,000 clones, 80% to 85% detected once. The sequencing input was peripheral blood. The source is a human donor with acute or convalescent COVID-19. The donor label of this sample is uncertain.

V usage is TRBV6-2 or TRBV6-3 and J usage is TRBJ1-2; TRBD1 matches at 8 bases. Germline CDR1 is MNHEY and CDR2 is SVGEGT. The CDR3 length is 15 residues. With V trimmed by 5 bases and J by 8 bases, 13 bases remained unmatched. CDR3 coding DNA: TGTGCCAGCAGTCCAGGGGGCGCCGATAAAAGAGGCTACACCTTC. It yields the protein CASSPGGADKRGYTF.

This clone showed up just once. The chain combines TRBV5-1 with TRBJ2-5, with 11 bases matching TRBD2. V lost 4 bases and J lost 2; bases outside the gene matches: 10. Germline loops: CDR1 SGHRS, CDR2 YFSETQ. The CDR3 is 17 residues long. This CDR3 reads CASSPHRGTSGQETQYF. Here the CDR3 DNA reads TGCGCCAGCAGCCCGCACCGGGGGACTAGCGGACAAGAGACCCAGTACTTC.

The chain couples TRBV11-2 to TRBJ1-1; D is perhaps TRBD1 (6 bases). There are 13 residues in the CDR3. Germline CDR1 SGHAT, CDR2 FQNNGV. Trimming stripped 4 bases from V and 4 bases from J, with 10 bases between. The CDR3 bases are TGTGCCAGCAGCTCTAACAGGGCCACTGAAGCTTTCTTT. Amino acids: CASSSNRATEAFF.

The chain joins TRBV21-1 to TRBJ1-5. TRBV21-1 constitutes a pseudogene. The CDR3 totals 17 residues. As DNA, the CDR3 is TGTGCCAGCAGCAAAGGGCTCGGGTGTTTCAGCAATCAGCCCCAGCATTTT. Its protein product is CASSKGLGCFSNQPQHF.

The genes are TRBV10-1 and TRBJ2-2; D is unresolved. Trimming cost V 3 bases and J 4 bases, with 9 bases left between them. The CDR3 is 14 residues long. The germline gives CDR1 WNHNN, CDR2 SYGVQD (reference sequence). Here the CDR3 reads CASSEGDGTGELFF. The CDR3 coding sequence is TGCGCCAGCAGTGAAGGAGACGGCACCGGGGAGCTGTTTTTT.

J is TRBJ2-6 and V is TRBV21-1; TRBD2, as called in the table, went unchecked against the DNA. TRBV21-1 is given as a pseudogene. The CDR3 totals 16 residues. The CDR3: CASSKASSSGANVLTF. The CDR3 nucleotides read TGTGCCAGCAGCAAAGCTTCGAGCTCTGGGGCCAACGTCCTGACTTTC.

The genes are TRBV10-2 and TRBJ2-7; a weak D match, TRBD1 (6 bases). The V end was cut by 3 bases, the J end by 4 bases, with 13 bases between. The CDR3 extends over 14 amino acids. The germline V gene has CDR1 WSHSY and CDR2 SAAADI. The CDR3 coding sequence is TGCGCCAGCAGTGACGCAGGGGTCGGGTACGAGCAGTACTTC. It specifies CASSDAGVGYEQYF.

V gene TRBV28 combines with J gene TRBJ2-7, with TRBD2 matching over 12 bases. This CDR3 region has 15 residues. V was clipped by 6 bases and J by 1 base; unmatched bases: 4. Germline values: CDR1 MDHEN, CDR2 SYDVKM. The CDR3 loop is CASSKLAGGSYEQYF. The CDR3 DNA follows: TGTGCCAGCAGCAAACTAGCGGGAGGATCCTACGAGCAGTACTTC.

The V gene is TRBV30, the J gene TRBJ2-2; TRBD2 agrees at 11 bases. CDR3 length equals 15 residues. CDR1 is GTSNPN and CDR2 is SVGIG in the germline V gene (reference sequence). With 3 bases clipped from V and 4 bases from J, the junction kept 4 bases outside the gene matches. DNA of the CDR3: TGTGCCTGGAGAGGGACTAGCGGTTCCACCGGGGAGCTGTTTTTT. Amino acid sequence: CAWRGTSGSTGELFF.

This chain uses TRBV7-8 with TRBJ1-6, with TRBD1 matching over 7 bases. The trim removed 5 bases at V and 7 bases at J, leaving 11 bases unmatched. This CDR3 contains 16 residues. Germline assignment: CDR1 SGHVS and CDR2 FQNEAQ. The DNA for the CDR3 is TGTGCCAGCAGCCGTGGTGGGACAGCTCCCAATTCACCCCTCCACTTT. Protein: CASSRGGTAPNSPLHF.

V usage is TRBV2 and J usage is TRBJ1-3; tentatively, D is TRBD1 (6 bases). The CDR3 extends over 15 amino acids. CDR1 SNHLY and CDR2 FYNNEI come from the germline V gene. V gave up 8 bases and J gave up 0 bases, with 14 bases separating them. CDR3 DNA: TGTGCCAGCGCGGTTACAGGGTTCTCTGGAAACACCATATATTTT. It is translated as CASAVTGFSGNTIYF.

The chain has TRBV19 and TRBJ1-5; 9 bases fit TRBD1. CDR3 size: 15 residues. The V gene end was trimmed by 8 bases and the J gene end by 1 base; junction bases not matched to a gene: 6. Germline loops: CDR1 LNHDA, CDR2 SQIVND (reference sequence). The CDR3: CASASGQGSNQPQHF. CDR3 coding DNA: TGTGCCAGTGCCTCTGGACAGGGGAGCAATCAGCCCCAGCATTTT. The full variable domain, in which reference TRBV19 and TRBJ1-5 provide the parts outside the CDR3, is DGGITQSPKYLFRKEGQNVTLSCEQNLNHDAMYWYRQDPGQGLRLIYYSQIVNDFQKGDIAEGYSVSREKKESFPLTVTSAQKNPTAFYLCASASGQGSNQPQHFGDGTRLSIL.

This chain links TRBV6-1 with TRBJ2-2, with D possibly TRBD2 on 6 matching bases. Germline CDR1 and CDR2: MNHNS and SASEGT. This CDR3 has 17 amino acids. Trimming took 4 bases from V and 7 from J, leaving 22 bases between them. CDR3 residues: CASSGLGTGLRYGELFF. The DNA for the CDR3 is TGTGCCAGCAGTGGGCTTGGGACTGGATTACGATACGGGGAGCTGTTTTTT.

The CDR3 loop reads CASSLRGNNEQFF. CDR3 coding DNA: TGTGCCAGCAGCCTCCGGGGAAACAATGAGCAGTTCTTC. The J gene is TRBJ2-1, the V gene TRBV7-3; maybe TRBD2 (5 bases). V gave up 5 bases and J gave up 5 bases, with 10 bases separating them. Germline-derived CDR1 and CDR2 are SGHTA and FQGTGA. CDR3 length equals 13 residues.

This clone was found once. The V gene is TRBV21-1, the J gene TRBJ1-1; TRBD1 reflects the table's D call only, with no check against the DNA. TRBV21-1 is deemed a pseudogene. The CDR3 length is 15 residues. The CDR3 is CASSKWTGGNTEAFF. The CDR3, as DNA: TGTGCCAGCAGCAAATGGACAGGGGGGAACACTGAAGCTTTCTTT.

This clone showed up just a few times. The rearrangement uses TRBV5-4 and TRBJ2-3; possible D gene TRBD2, 6 bases. CDR1 and CDR2 from the germline V gene are SGHNT and YYREEE (reference sequence). The CDR3 length is 15 residues. V lost 4 bases and J lost 1, with 13 bases in between. The CDR3 coding sequence is TGTGCCAGCAGCCACCGGGACTCCCGCACAGATACGCAGTATTTT. Amino acid sequence: CASSHRDSRTDTQYF.

The rearrangement joins TRBV3-1 (or the pseudogene TRBV3-2) to TRBJ1-6; 8 bases agree with TRBD1. The germline gives CDR1 LGHDT, CDR2 YNNKEL (reference sequence). J lost 10 bases, V lost 2 bases, and 19 bases had no gene match. The CDR3 consists of 19 residues. CDR3: CASSQRSGTGSALRSPLHF. In DNA, the CDR3 is TGTGCCAGCAGCCAACGATCGGGGACAGGTTCGGCGTTGCGGTCACCCCTCCACTTT.

This chain uses TRBV5-1 with TRBJ1-1, with D possibly TRBD1 on 5 matching bases. The CDR3 consists of 16 residues. Germline V gene data show CDR1 as SGHRS and CDR2 as YFSETQ. The germline V and J ends were trimmed by 0 bases and 0 bases, with 12 bases remaining between them. The CDR3 is CASSLGGVGVNTEAFF. The CDR3 coding sequence is TGCGCCAGCAGCTTGGGCGGGGTAGGGGTGAACACTGAAGCTTTCTTT.

The chain is built from TRBV5-1 and TRBJ1-1, with 7 bases that match TRBD1. Germline values: CDR1 SGHRS, CDR2 YFSETQ. The CDR3 has 12 amino acids. Trimming removed 6 bases from V and 8 bases from J; junction bases left unmatched: 7. CDR3 amino acids: CASNQPGQEAFF. CDR3 DNA: TGCGCCAGCAACCAGCCGGGACAGGAAGCTTTCTTT.

A few counts support this clone. The rearrangement links TRBV7-3 to TRBJ1-6; D is unresolved. Germline V gene data show CDR1 as SGHTA and CDR2 as FQGTGA. V was trimmed by 3 bases and J by 8 bases, leaving 14 bases between them. The length of the CDR3 is 15 residues. CDR3 sequence: CASSLKGRFDSPLHF. CDR3 DNA: TGTGCCAGCAGCTTGAAAGGGAGATTCGATTCACCCCTCCACTTT.